Presented here are 18 T cell receptor beta chains from one specimen sequenced in a study of blood T cells in healthy people across ages. Then a second PCR, running about 7 to 11 cycles, was carried out with a sample-barcoded 5' primer and a J-beta primer mix. TCRdb re-called the 5' RACE reads with MiXCR, one entry per CDR3 protein. This table holds 1.5 million to 2 million distinct CDR3 sequences, roughly two fifths found once. Sample: blood. These receptors all stem from a human donor in good health.

V gene TRBV6-1 combines with J gene TRBJ2-7, with D tentatively TRBD1 (7 bases). V was pared by 7 bases and J by 2 bases, with 24 bases between. The CDR3 sequence is 17 residues long. The V gene's germline CDR1 is MNHNS and CDR2 SASEGT. CDR3 region: CASTKPSQGWTTYEQYF. The CDR3 DNA reads TGTGCCAGCACCAAGCCTTCACAGGGGTGGACTACCTACGAGCAGTACTTC.

This chain uses TRBV20-1 with TRBJ1-4; no clear D gene. Germline CDR1 DFQATT, CDR2 SNEGSKA (reference sequence). Trimming pared 5 bases from V and 0 bases from J, leaving 13 bases between. CDR3 length: 15 residues. The CDR3 DNA sequence: TGCAGTGCTGAGGGAAGGACCCCAACTAATGAAAAACTGTTTTTT. Its protein product is CSAEGRTPTNEKLFF.

On this clonotype itself: A much larger clone differs by one base, so this may be a read error. The V and J genes are TRBV29-1 and TRBJ2-3; weak D call: TRBD2 (6 bases). V was cut by 4 bases and J by 4 bases, with 9 bases left in between. Germline CDR1 reads SQVTM; CDR2 reads ANQGSEA. The CDR3 runs 12 residues. The CDR3 DNA follows: TGCAGCGTTGGGGGACTCGCAGATACGCAGTATTTT. It codes for CSVGGLADTQYF.

There are a few counts of this clonotype. This chain joins TRBV6-5 and TRBJ1-2; a possible D gene is TRBD1 (5 bases). Germline lookup yields CDR1 MNHEY and CDR2 SVGAGI. The CDR3 runs 14 residues. Trimming removed 0 bases at V and 5 bases at J, with 10 bases between. The CDR3 reads CASSYSRVLYGYTF. Written as DNA, the CDR3 is TGTGCCAGCAGTTACTCCAGGGTTTTATATGGCTACACCTTC.

The chain carries TRBV29-1 and TRBJ2-3, with 9 bases matching TRBD2. The germline gives CDR1 SQVTM, CDR2 ANQGSEA. CDR3 length: 15 residues. V was pared by 4 bases and J by 2 bases, with 7 bases of the junction left unmatched. CDR3 sequence: CSVVLSGGPTDTQYF. In DNA form, the CDR3 reads TGCAGCGTTGTACTGAGCGGGGGGCCCACAGATACGCAGTATTTT.

V gene TRBV6-6 combines with J gene TRBJ2-1, with 9 bases aligning to TRBD2. The V segment lost 10 bases and the J segment 15 bases; nucleotides outside the gene matches: 16. Germline V gene sequence: CDR1 MNHNY, CDR2 SVGAGI (reference sequence). The CDR3 covers 13 residues. As DNA, the CDR3 is TGTGCCACCCAAAAGCCAGCGGGGGGAGGGTGGTTCTTC. Its translation is CATQKPAGGGWFF.

This clonotype was observed a handful of times. The V call is TRBV21-1, the J call TRBJ2-7; the table's D call, TRBD2, was not checked against the DNA. TRBV21-1 is shown as a pseudogene. The CDR3 extends over 18 amino acids. The CDR3 DNA reads as TGTGCCAGCAGCAAAGACCCCTCTAGCGGGGGGTCCTCCTACGAGCAGTACTTC. The encoded protein is CASSKDPSSGGSSYEQYF.

The rearrangement joins TRBV4-1 to TRBJ2-3; the match to TRBD1 covers 9 bases. Germline CDR1 is MGHRA and CDR2 is YSYEKL. The CDR3 spans 14 residues. V trimming: 2 bases; J trimming: 4 bases; junction bases outside the gene matches: 1. The chain's CDR3 is CASSQRTGADTQYF. The CDR3 region has the DNA TGCGCCAGCAGCCAAAGGACAGGGGCAGATACGCAGTATTTT.

The chain joins TRBV6-6 to TRBJ2-1; D not certain. Germline V gene data show CDR1 as MNHNY and CDR2 as SVGAGI (reference sequence). The CDR3 covers 13 residues. Trimming shortened V by 7 bases and J by 1 base, and 8 bases separated the two germline ends. The CDR3 region has the DNA TGTGCCAGCAATGGGGTTTCCTACAATGAGCAGTTCTTC. It is translated as CASNGVSYNEQFF.

This clonotype came up a few times. This rearrangement joins TRBV2 to TRBJ2-1, with no clear D. Trimming took off 3 bases at V and 4 bases at J, with 7 bases between the two ends. The CDR3 has 13 residues. The germline V gene encodes CDR1 SNHLY and CDR2 FYNNEI. The CDR3 sequence is CASSEATYNEQFF. The DNA for the CDR3 is TGTGCCAGCAGTGAGGCTACATACAATGAGCAGTTCTTC.

The J gene is TRBJ2-5, the V gene TRBV15, with D uncertain. Germline V gene sequence: CDR1 LNHNV, CDR2 YYDKDF (reference sequence). This CDR3 is 18 amino acids long. Trimming removed 0 bases at V and 2 bases at J, with 19 bases between. In DNA, the CDR3 is TGTGCCACCAGCAGAGATGGGCTTGCTCAGCTTATACAAGAGACCCAGTACTTC. It codes for CATSRDGLAQLIQETQYF.

The chain is built from TRBV7-2 and TRBJ1-2, with D possibly TRBD1 on 6 matching bases. The CDR3 length is 14 residues. Per germline, CDR1 SGHTA and CDR2 FQGNSA. V dropped 0 bases and J dropped 8 bases, with 13 bases sitting between them. CDR3 region: CASSLALGAGGYTF. The CDR3 nucleotides are TGTGCCAGCAGCTTAGCCTTGGGGGCAGGGGGCTACACCTTC.

The chain is built from TRBV4-3 and TRBJ2-5, with 8 bases that match TRBD2. Germline CDR1 is LGHNA and CDR2 is YSLEER. J lost 5 bases, V lost 0 bases, and 11 bases had no gene match. The CDR3 contains 17 residues. The CDR3 region is CASSQDDAIAGIETQYF. As DNA, the CDR3 is TGCGCCAGCAGCCAAGATGACGCGATAGCGGGGATTGAGACCCAGTACTTC.

About this clonotype: An end of the junction differs from the germline gene, which may be a read error. The chain is built from TRBV7-3 and TRBJ2-3, with 8 nucleotides matching TRBD1. Germline values: CDR1 SGHTA, CDR2 FQGTGA. The CDR3 covers 14 residues. Here the CDR3 reads CASSSDRGTDTQCF. The CDR3 DNA sequence: TGTGCCAGCAGCTCTGACAGGGGCACAGATACGCAGTGTTTT. The full variable domain, rest sourced from reference TRBV7-3 and TRBJ2-3, is GAGVSQTPSNKVTEKGKYVELRCDPISGHTALYWYRQSLGQGPEFLIYFQGTGAADDSGLPNDRFFAVRPEGSVSTLKIQRTERGDSAVYLCASSSDRGTDTQCFGPGTRLTVL.

This clonotype was seen a few times. V and J are TRBV9 and TRBJ2-1; the match to TRBD1 covers 10 bases. Germline V gives CDR1 SGDLS, CDR2 YYNGEE. Germline trimming cut 0 bases from V and 10 bases from J; bases unmatched to any gene: 4. CDR3 length equals 14 residues. The CDR3 is CASSVGQGAYEQFF. CDR3 bases: TGTGCCAGCAGCGTAGGACAGGGGGCCTACGAGCAGTTCTTC.

This clonotype turned up a few times. This chain connects TRBV7-8 to TRBJ1-2, with TRBD1 as a possible D gene (6 bases). CDR3 length equals 14 residues. Germline CDR1 SGHVS, CDR2 FQNEAQ. V lost 2 bases and J 5 bases, leaving 12 bases between the germline ends. In DNA, the CDR3 is TGTGCCAGCAGCTTAATTAGCAGGGGTTATGGCTACACCTTC. Translation gives CASSLISRGYGYTF. The whole variable domain, remainder taken from reference TRBV7-8 and TRBJ1-2, is GAGVSQSPRYKVAKRGQDVALRCDPISGHVSLFWYQQALGQGPEFLTYFQNEAQLDKSGLPSDRFFAERPEGSVSTLKIQRTQQEDSAVYLCASSLISRGYGYTFGSGTRLTVV.

Points on this clonotype: The limits of the CDR3 on the DNA are not certain, so only TCRdb's listed CDR3 is given. The rearrangement links TRBV12-3 or TRBV12-4 to TRBJ2-1; no check of the table's D call, TRBD2, against the DNA was made. The CDR3 region is 13 residues in length, termini included. This chain's CDR3 is CASRFGEGTPVFF.

This chain uses TRBV5-5 with TRBJ2-1; 8 positions agree with TRBD2. The junction had 6 bases not matched to a gene; V was cut back by 1 base and J by 9 bases. This CDR3 spans 14 amino acids. CDR1 SGHKS and CDR2 YYEKEE come from the germline V gene (reference sequence). The CDR3 region has the DNA TGTGCCAGCAGCTTGTCGGCGGGGGGTACTGAGCAGTTCTTC. This sequence encodes CASSLSAGGTEQFF.